This T cell receptor beta chain was retrieved from a study of cytomegalovirus exposure and HLA in healthy donors (dated 2017 in TCRdb). General notes on the study: An earlier analysis of several hundred of the donors reported about 290 Gb of sequence data and about 100 million unique TCR beta sequences from approximately 180 million T cells. Every discovery cohort repertoire had been produced on one sequencing platform. Besides the first cohort of 666 subjects, a separate validation cohort made up of 120 different subjects was used. To predict cytomegalovirus infection status, the study brought together high-throughput TCR immunosequencing, statistical association of individual TCRs with disease status, and machine learning. The study aimed to test whether signatures of past pathogen exposure could be identified by cataloging public T cell receptors. Among the roughly 400 genotyped donors, approximately 82% belonged to the genetic ancestry cluster associated with self-reported Caucasian donors. The number of donors typed differed by locus, with 629-630 for A, B, C, DRB1 and DQB1, more than 500 for DQA1, some 570 for DPA1, and 450 to 480 for DPB1. Using immunosequencing, the study profiled T cell repertoires from 640 or so subjects and related those repertoires to cytomegalovirus serostatus. Across approximately 400 genotyped donors of the cohort, an average of about 250,000 unique TCR beta nucleotide sequences per donor were sequenced, and roughly 17% of those sequences were non-productive. HLA typing covered class I and class II loci at four-digit resolution. A later analysis re-examined previously published TCR beta repertoires from hundreds of donors and added high-resolution HLA genotyping to investigate patterns of TCR occurrence. Approximately 310 gigabases of sequencing data and 80 million or so unique TCR sequences were included in an early release covering about 600 HLA-typed donors. The later analysis used no new phenotypic data to find candidate immune exposures, relying instead on TCR beta sequences and their occurrence across donors. Donor age, sex, ethnicity and CMV serostatus were collected together with the repertoire data. A later genetic analysis took genome-wide SNP genotypes for about 55% of the 666 donors and used that subset as a discovery cohort. Several DR-DQ haplotypes were handled as single units for association and clustering because linkage in the cohort was strong. An earlier analysis of some 500 of the donors applied high-throughput TCR beta sequencing to assess whether each TCR beta V gene segment acted as functional or pseudogenic. Overall study outcomes, separate from this receptor: Only TCR beta chains were sequenced in this cohort, and the absence of alpha or paired-chain data limited detectable features. Three of the identified cytomegalovirus-associated TCR beta chains were confirmed in vitro to be specific for cytomegalovirus antigens. Roughly uniform sequencing depth across donors was assumed in presence/absence analyses, although this assumption may not hold. A cluster of highly shared sequence variants was judged likely to represent a technical artifact of the sequencing pipeline. The authors suggested that the approach could potentially be extended to other disease states and immunological phenotypes. According to a later analysis, parvovirus B19, influenza, CMV and Epstein-Barr virus appeared linked to several top co-occurrence clusters. While some public TCRs were present in many individuals, most TCR sequences turned up only very rarely across donors. Most CMV-associated TCR beta chains appeared to be HLA-restricted in a later analysis, and the HLA associations seemed to be driven largely by CMV exposure. In a later analysis, TCR association rates were found to vary across HLA loci, with the most associated TCRs seen for DRB1 alleles and the fewest for HLA-C alleles. When HLA alleles, especially DR and DQ, strongly co-occurred, attributing TCR associations to individual alleles was difficult. Cytomegalovirus status was reported to be diagnosed by the classifier with high specificity and sensitivity in both the original and validation cohorts. Because counts were too low, about 18 rarely observed V segments, including chromosome 9 orphons, were left out of the earlier analysis of 587 of the donors. A later genetic analysis reported fewer N-insertions in productive TCRs among donors in an Asian-associated ancestry cluster than the roughly 650-donor mean. In the study, roughly 160 TCR beta chains were listed as associated with cytomegalovirus. A later genetic analysis associated a missense DCLRE1C variant with V-gene and J-gene trimming of TCR beta chains, and an independent cohort replicated the association. The 87-base-pair reads could not distinguish some IMGT-functional V segments, including TRBV6-2 and TRBV6-3, so those segments were excluded. In an earlier analysis of about 600 of the donors, most TCR beta V segments appeared in productive rearrangements about 87% or about 30% of the time, broadly matching IMGT annotations. Because HLA typing was missing for some donors at each locus, association tests included only the typed subset. A further reported finding was that TCR beta sequences accurately predicted the HLA-A and HLA-B alleles for most subjects in the first cohort. In a later analysis, HLA-associated TCR beta chains showed more clonal expansion and lower generation probabilities than non-associated chains that were equally common. CMV serostatus was the only immune exposure information available for the cohort. Linkage disequilibrium might explain the correlated functional status among segregating V segments, but an unknown experimental factor could not be excluded. In a later analysis, 16,951 TCR beta sequences were associated with specific HLA alleles at a false discovery rate of 0.05.

The cohort comprised 550 to 700 healthy bone marrow donors. All cohort members were sampled while nominally healthy, although unrecorded immune exposures were likely present. The donor tested CMV seronegative and was one of the 352 seronegative cohort members. Every donor gave a peripheral blood sample, and the peripheral blood mononuclear cells from that sample were used for TCR beta sequencing. The Qiagen DNeasy Blood Extraction Kit was used to extract genomic DNA from the blood cell samples. From its cysteine to its phenylalanine, the CDR3 spans 14 amino acids. CDR3 DNA only is kept here, 42 bases in frame from base 1. According to the germline V gene, CDR1 reads SGHAT and CDR2 reads FQNNGV. V gives up 1 base and J gives up 5 bases, and the segment between their germline ends measures 11 bases. Receptor amplification or capture employed the immunoSEQ multiplex PCR assay. A mixture of 60 forward primers for TCR Vbeta segments and 13 reverse primers for TCR Jbeta segments was used in the multiplex PCR. Amplification of the CDR3 region of rearranged TCR beta genes was performed with a multiplex PCR assay on genomic DNA. The Illumina HiSeq System was used to sequence the amplified TCR beta libraries as 87-base-pair reads. The authors' analysis ran thus. Across the 500 to 750 repertoires, a later analysis counted 75 million to 90 million unique TCR beta chains, approximately 12 million of which were shared by at least two donors. To remove PCR and sequencing errors, raw reads were error-corrected and collapsed into unique sequences using a nearest-neighbor algorithm that merged closely related sequences. Alignment of CDR3 sequences to IMGT reference sequences was used to assign V, D and J gene segments. For a sequence to be retained, at least a six-nucleotide match to both a V gene segment and a J gene segment was required. A rearrangement counted as productive if the CDR3 had no stop codons and remained in frame with V and J, and every other rearrangement counted as non-productive. Following IMGT convention, CDR3 was defined as the stretch from the second conserved V-encoded cysteine up to the conserved J-encoded phenylalanine. The earlier analysis of some 580 of the donors excluded any sequence lacking an unambiguous match to a single V gene segment. An earlier analysis of 450 to 650 of the donors called V segments functional above 56.7% productive rearrangements and segregating when the between-donor standard deviation exceeded 5%. A statistical classification framework was developed to diagnose cytomegalovirus status using the catalog of TCR beta chain sequences. In a later analysis, V and J genes were assigned by comparing TCR nucleotide sequences against IMGT/GENE-DB human TR gene sequences. In a later analysis, CDR3 sequences and most-parsimonious VDJ recombination scenarios were assigned using the TCRdist pipeline. In a later analysis, every TCR beta chain was defined by the combination of its CDR3 amino acid sequence and its V-gene family, and reads without a unique V-gene family were dropped. To address suspected cross-contamination and a sequencing artifact, a later analysis removed several hundred highly shared, low-generation-probability nucleotide sequences. A later analysis calculated a clonal expansion index for each public chain from normalized within-repertoire ranks of inferred template counts. In a later analysis, generation probabilities were computed with a VDJ recombination model fitted to out-of-frame rearrangements, and the resulting probabilities were checked against IGoR. In a later analysis, hypergeometric tests were used to score TCR-TCR, TCR-HLA and TCR-CMV co-occurrence, with a repertoire-size bias correction applied to TCR pairs. False discovery rates were estimated in a later analysis by permuting HLA or CMV assignments 20 times. In a later analysis, co-occurring TCRs were grouped with DBSCAN, and TCRdist sequence similarity was added when clustering was performed within HLA-allele-positive subsets. For co-occurrence clustering, repertoires with fewer than 30,000 or more than 120,000 public chains were excluded, along with several repertoires with anomalous nucleotide sharing. Not all clones reach the TCRdb copy of this immuneACCESS table, which keeps in-frame sequences only. Checked studies attribute under half of the gap to unresolved V genes and leave the rest unexplained. From that table come the V and J calls and clone size; the DNA was used to work out D and trimming. The sample contains roughly 130,000 clones, more than 65% of them found a single time. The ten most abundant clones make up less than 3% of the sample.

This clone was found once. The specificity of this receptor is unknown. Per-nucleotide qualities are absent, and no much larger clonotype sits a single base away. Recombination joined TRBV11-2 with TRBJ1-1, and TRBD1 may be the D gene, going by 6 matching bases. The TCR sequence derives from a man in his fifties or sixties in good health and CMV-seronegative. Sequenced input: PBMCs. The CDR3 region: CASSLVGGRTEAFF. The sequenced DNA is TGTGCCAGCAGCTTAGTAGGGGGAAGGACTGAAGCTTTCTTT.